These 26 T cell receptor beta chains originate from one sample sequenced in a study of PD-L1 blockade in urothelial cancer (dated by TCRdb to between 2016 and 2019). The time point label, read with the paper, signifies: peripheral blood 6 weeks after treatment start. The library was built by means of the immunoSEQ multiplex PCR assay. Not all clones reach the TCRdb copy of this immuneACCESS table, which keeps in-frame sequences only. Checked studies attribute under half of the gap to unresolved V genes and leave the rest unexplained. A total of about 130,000 clones appear in this sample, more than 75% of them only once. Roughly 2.3% of the sample rests with the top ten. The source was PBMCs, collected around atezolizumab (anti-PD-L1) treatment. These receptors were collected from a man aged 45-65 years with urothelial cancer.

The J gene is TRBJ2-2, the V gene TRBV2; D remains unclear. Germline lookup yields CDR1 SNHLY and CDR2 FYNNEI. This CDR3 is 14 amino acids long. V lost 7 bases, J lost 4 bases, and 13 bases lay in between. CDR3 sequence (DNA): TGTGCCAGCACCAAAGTAGCTACCACCGGGGAGCTGTTTTTT. This codes for CASTKVATTGELFF.

This chain uses TRBV9 with TRBJ2-1, with D perhaps TRBD2 (6 bases). Germline V gene sequence: CDR1 SGDLS, CDR2 YYNGEE. V was shortened by 0 bases and J by 9 bases, with 13 bases between the two germline ends. CDR3 length equals 14 residues. The CDR3: CASSVVGGIGEQFF. The DNA of the CDR3 is TGTGCCAGCAGCGTAGTAGGCGGGATCGGTGAGCAGTTCTTC.

This chain connects TRBV19 to TRBJ1-3; D remains ambiguous. Germline V gene sequence: CDR1 LNHDA, CDR2 SQIVND (reference sequence). This CDR3 spans 15 amino acids. Trimming took off 3 bases at V and 0 bases at J, with 9 bases between the two ends. In DNA form, the CDR3 reads TGTGCCAGTAGTATTCTGGGCGCCTCTGGAAACACCATATATTTT. Translating gives CASSILGASGNTIYF.

The table lists this clone with a few counts. The rearrangement uses TRBV15 and TRBJ2-3; TRBD2 aligns across 7 bases. The V gene's germline CDR1 is LNHNV and CDR2 YYDKDF (reference sequence). This CDR3 is 16 amino acids long. The V and J ends lost 1 base and 1 base, in that order; junction bases with no gene match: 5. The CDR3 DNA is TGTGCCACCAGCAGAGGCTTCACTAGCGGCACAGATACGCAGTATTTT. Translation gives CATSRGFTSGTDTQYF. Full variable domain (missing parts from reference TRBV15 and TRBJ2-3): DAMVIQNPRYQVTQFGKPVTLSCSQTLNHNVMYWYQQKSSQAPKLLFHYYDKDFNNEADTPDNFQSRRPNTSFCFLDIRSPGLGDTAMYLCATSRGFTSGTDTQYFGPGTRLTVL.

The chain links TRBV7-8 to TRBJ2-5, with 8 bases that match TRBD2. From germline, CDR1 is SGHVS and CDR2 FQNEAQ. V shed 4 bases, J shed 2 bases, and the junction held 9 bases outside the gene matches. The CDR3 loop spans 16 amino acids. CDR3 sequence (DNA): TGTGCCAGCAGCTCCAGTAGTACTAGCGGACAAGAGACCCAGTACTTC. It specifies CASSSSSTSGQETQYF.

J is TRBJ2-7 and V is TRBV27, with a weak D call TRBD2 (6 bases). Per the germline V gene, CDR1 is MNHEY and CDR2 is SMNVEV (reference sequence). CDR3 length: 15 residues. Trimming shortened V by 3 bases and J by 2 bases, and 14 bases separated the two germline ends. The CDR3 DNA reads TGTGCCAGCAGTTTTTCGTGGGAGGACACCTACGAGCAGTACTTC. Translating it yields CASSFSWEDTYEQYF.

The genes are TRBV19 and TRBJ1-6; D is perhaps TRBD1 (5 bases). From germline, CDR1 is LNHDA and CDR2 SQIVND (reference sequence). The ends were cut back, 7 bases at V and 7 bases at J, with 11 bases in the middle. This CDR3 has 13 amino acids. The CDR3 is CASTDTRNSPLHF. CDR3 nucleotides: TGTGCCAGTACGGACACCAGGAATTCACCCCTCCACTTT. The entire variable domain, with the rest obtained from reference TRBV19 and TRBJ1-6, is as follows: DGGITQSPKYLFRKEGQNVTLSCEQNLNHDAMYWYRQDPGQGLRLIYYSQIVNDFQKGDIAEGYSVSREKKESFPLTVTSAQKNPTAFYLCASTDTRNSPLHFGNGTRLTVT.

The chain is built from TRBV11-2 and TRBJ1-2; 7 bases align to TRBD1. The CDR3 loop spans 15 amino acids. V trimming: 3 bases; J trimming: 3 bases; junction bases outside the gene matches: 7. Germline loops: CDR1 SGHAT, CDR2 FQNNGV. The CDR3 DNA is TGTGCCAGCAGCTTCGGGACAGACTCTTACTATGGCTACACCTTC. Amino acids: CASSFGTDSYYGYTF.

CDR3 sequence reads: CACMRDYPNTGELFF. In DNA form, the CDR3 reads TGTGCCTGCATGCGGGACTACCCGAACACCGGGGAGCTGTTTTTT. The chain has TRBV30 and TRBJ2-2; 7 bases align to TRBD2. Trimming took 6 bases from V and 0 from J; bases not matched to a gene: 7. This CDR3 region has 15 residues. Germline V lookup: CDR1 GTSNPN, CDR2 SVGIG (reference sequence).

The rearrangement uses TRBV28 and TRBJ1-1; D not resolved. The length of the CDR3 is 13 residues. The V gene's germline CDR1 is MDHEN and CDR2 SYDVKM. The germline V and J ends were trimmed by 3 bases and 5 bases, with 10 bases remaining between them. The chain's CDR3 is CASSFGRWTEAFF. CDR3 bases: TGTGCCAGCAGTTTTGGCAGATGGACTGAAGCTTTCTTT. Variable domain in full (rest from reference TRBV28 and TRBJ1-1): DVKVTQSSRYLVKRTGEKVFLECVQDMDHENMFWYRQDPGLGLRLIYFSYDVKMKEKGDIPEGYSVSREKKERFSLILESASTNQTSMYLCASSFGRWTEAFFGQGTRLTVV.

The CDR3 loop reads CASRGTSENNEQFF. CDR3 DNA sequence: TGTGCCAGCAGGGGGACTAGCGAAAACAATGAGCAGTTCTTC. V is TRBV2 and J is TRBJ2-1; 10 bases agree with TRBD2. The CDR3 contains 14 residues. Germline V lookup: CDR1 SNHLY, CDR2 FYNNEI. After removal of 6 bases from V and 5 bases from J, the junction contained 4 bases not matched to a gene.

The chain uses TRBV11-2 and TRBJ2-7; 7 positions agree with TRBD1. The V and J ends lost 3 bases and 1 base, in that order; junction bases with no gene match: 6. This CDR3 has 15 amino acids. Germline-derived CDR1 and CDR2 are SGHAT and FQNNGV. CDR3 DNA: TGTGCCAGCAGCTTGAGGACAGGTTTATCCTACGAGCAGTACTTC. Its protein is CASSLRTGLSYEQYF.

The genes are TRBV7-9 and TRBJ2-3; 13 nucleotides align to TRBD2. V lost 4 bases and J lost 3; bases outside the gene matches: 10. The CDR3 contains 18 residues. Germline V gene data show CDR1 as SEHNR and CDR2 as FQNEAQ (reference sequence). CDR3 coding DNA: TGTGCCAGCAGCTGGGAAGGACTAGCGGGAGTCTCTACAGATACGCAGTATTTT. Encoded protein: CASSWEGLAGVSTDTQYF.

This rearrangement joins TRBV10-3 to TRBJ1-1; D is undetermined. Trimming took off 3 bases at V and 3 bases at J, with 11 bases between the two ends. The CDR3 has 14 residues. From germline, CDR1 is ENHRY and CDR2 SYGVKD. CDR3 in DNA: TGTGCCATCAGTGAAGCAGGCGGGTACACTGAAGCTTTCTTT. Translating it yields CAISEAGGYTEAFF.

The chain uses TRBV7-3 and TRBJ2-3; perhaps TRBD2 as D (5 bases). Trimming removed 4 bases from V and 0 bases from J, with 14 bases in between. CDR1 and CDR2 from the germline V gene are SGHTA and FQGTGA. The CDR3 has 16 amino acids. The chain's CDR3 is CASSSSPSMSTDTQYF. For the CDR3, the DNA is TGTGCCAGCAGCTCCTCACCTAGCATGAGCACAGATACGCAGTATTTT.

V usage is TRBV28 and J usage is TRBJ1-5, with no clear D. V shed 4 bases and J shed 3 bases, with 7 bases lying between them. The CDR3 extends over 13 amino acids. Germline V gives CDR1 MDHEN, CDR2 SYDVKM. The CDR3, as DNA: TGTGCCAGCAGTTCGGGATACAATCAGCCCCAGCATTTT. Translation: CASSSGYNQPQHF.

In its sample, this clone was seen once. V and J are TRBV7-3 and TRBJ2-3; tentatively, D is TRBD1 (7 bases). Germline CDR1 is SGHTA and CDR2 is FQGTGA. The CDR3 has 11 amino acids. Trimming removed 5 bases at V and 10 bases at J, with 10 bases between. CDR3 coding DNA: TGTGCCAGCAGCCGCAGGGGGGCGCAGTATTTT. Amino acids: CASSRRGAQYF.

The CDR3 sequence: CSARRGSTQYF. CDR3 sequence (DNA): TGCAGTGCTAGGAGAGGGTCGACCCAGTACTTC. This rearrangement joins TRBV20-1 to TRBJ2-5, with a weak D call TRBD2 (5 bases). The CDR3 sequence is 11 residues long. Trimming pared 3 bases from V and 7 bases from J, leaving 9 bases between. The germline CDR1 and CDR2 sequences are DFQATT and SNEGSKA (reference sequence).

This chain's CDR3 is CASSLDTMANTEAFF. The CDR3 nucleotides read TGTGCCAGCAGCTTAGATACCATGGCGAACACTGAAGCTTTCTTT. The chain joins TRBV7-2 to TRBJ1-1, with D unresolved. The CDR3 runs to 15 residues. Germline lookup yields CDR1 SGHTA and CDR2 FQGNSA. Trimming took off 1 base at V and 1 base at J, with 10 bases between the two ends. The full variable domain, completed using reference TRBV7-2 and TRBJ1-1, is GAGVSQSPSNKVTEKGKDVELRCDPISGHTALYWYRQSLGQGLEFLIYFQGNSAPDKSGLPSDRFSAERTGGSVSTLTIQRTQQEDSAVYLCASSLDTMANTEAFFGQGTRLTVV.

The chain carries TRBV11-1 and TRBJ2-2; D remains unclear. CDR3 length: 14 amino acids. Trimming took 5 bases from V and 8 from J, leaving 15 bases between them. The V gene's germline CDR1 is SGHAT and CDR2 FQDESV (reference sequence). In DNA form, the CDR3 reads TGTGCCAGCAGCGTGCATCAGGCCGGAGGGGAGCTGTTTTTT. This sequence encodes CASSVHQAGGELFF.

This chain joins TRBV18 and TRBJ2-1; 9 bases are a match to TRBD1. Per the germline V gene, CDR1 is KGHSH and CDR2 is LQKENI. The CDR3 consists of 14 residues. V lost 6 bases, J lost 9 bases, and 9 bases stayed unmatched. CDR3 sequence: CASSRTGEGGEQFF. The CDR3 DNA is TGTGCCAGCTCGAGGACAGGGGAGGGTGGTGAGCAGTTCTTC. The variable domain in full, with the rest retrieved from reference TRBV18 and TRBJ2-1, is NAGVMQNPRHLVRRRGQEARLRCSPMKGHSHVYWYRQLPEEGLKFMVYLQKENIIDESGMPKERFSAEFPKEGPSILRIQQVVRGDSAAYFCASSRTGEGGEQFFGPGTRLTVL.

The V call is TRBV6-6, the J call TRBJ2-7; the D gene is possibly TRBD1 (6 bases). This CDR3 is built from 16 residues. Germline V gene data show CDR1 as MNHNY and CDR2 as SVGAGI (reference sequence). The V end was cut by 0 bases, the J end by 6 bases, with 18 bases between. The CDR3 coding sequence is TGTGCCAGCAGTTACTCAAGTGACAGGCCCCTGCCCGAGCAGTACTTC. Its protein product is CASSYSSDRPLPEQYF.

The rearrangement links TRBV11-2 to TRBJ2-7; 9 bases agree with TRBD1. Looked up from germline, CDR1 is SGHAT and CDR2 is FQNNGV. CDR3 size: 17 residues. Trimming took 0 bases from V and 3 from J; bases not matched to a gene: 9. The CDR3 loop is CASSLDNVQGARYEQYF. The CDR3 DNA follows: TGTGCCAGCAGCTTAGATAATGTACAGGGGGCCCGCTACGAGCAGTACTTC.

The rearrangement links TRBV18 to TRBJ1-2; D not resolved. The CDR3 extends over 13 amino acids. V was trimmed by 2 bases and J by 3 bases, leaving 7 bases between them. Germline loops: CDR1 KGHSH, CDR2 LQKENI. The CDR3 reads CASSPTADYGYTF. In DNA, the CDR3 is TGTGCCAGCTCACCAACAGCTGACTATGGCTACACCTTC.

The chain is built from TRBV5-4 and TRBJ2-7; 11 bases match TRBD2. This CDR3 has 15 residues. CDR1 is SGHNT and CDR2 is YYREEE in the germline V gene (reference sequence). Trimming took 5 bases from V and 2 from J; bases not matched to a gene: 6. The CDR3 sequence: CASSPGTSGTYEQYF. DNA of the CDR3: TGTGCCAGCAGTCCCGGGACTAGCGGAACCTACGAGCAGTACTTC.

This clone was detected once. The chain has TRBV27 and TRBJ1-2; D call uncertain. The ends were cut back, 2 bases at V and 4 bases at J, with 11 bases in the middle. Germline V gene lookup returns CDR1 MNHEY and CDR2 SMNVEV (reference sequence). This CDR3 comprises 14 residues. The CDR3 DNA reads TGTGCCAGCAGTTTACTGTACGGGAGCTATGGCTACACCTTC. It is translated as CASSLLYGSYGYTF.